This T cell receptor (beta chain) was identified during a study of patients and donors after allogeneic stem cell transplantation. Each CDR3 protein is one row after TCRdb ran MiXCR on the RT-PCR reads. The table lists 800,000 to 1,000,000 distinct CDR3 sequences, 18% of them singletons, with roughly 6% in the top ten. Material: blood, either unsorted or a sorted T cell fraction (not recorded which). The origin of this receptor is a human donor who was either an allogeneic HSCT recipient or a stem cell or donor lymphocyte infusion donor (not recorded which). It is not recorded whose cells these are; they may come from a transplant donor.

The CDR3 coding sequence is TGCAGTGCTAGACGGACTAGCGGGCCAAACATTCAGTACTTC. This sequence encodes CSARRTSGPNIQYF. This chain links TRBV20-1 with TRBJ2-4; 11 bases agree with TRBD2. The J segment lost 6 bases and the V segment lost 2 bases, leaving 3 bases of the junction unmatched. CDR1 is DFQATT, CDR2 SNEGSKA, per germline (reference sequence). The CDR3 length is 14 residues.